This T cell receptor beta chain was captured by sequencing in a study of regulatory T cells in long-lasting Graves disease. The time point denotes: newly diagnosed GD, antithyroid drugs for less than 3 months. From PBMCs, RNA was extracted and then used to make the TCR library. As a group, patients came from one endocrinology department in Xi'an, China. Assembly of TCR beta libraries relied on iRepertoire HTBI primers together with Arm-PCR of CDR3 regions. One entry per CDR3 protein results from TCRdb running MiXCR on the multiplex PCR reads. In the table there are under 800,000 distinct CDR3 sequences, roughly 15% of which are singletons. Concerning this clonotype: Its target is unknown.

The germline CDR1 and CDR2 sequences are MNHNS and SASEGT. The CDR3 is 15 residues long. V was trimmed by 6 bases and J by 0 bases, leaving 12 bases between them. Overall study results and limits: It was in persistent disease that TRBV28, TRBJ1-2 and TRBJ2-5 were favored. Relative to newly diagnosed Graves' patients, persistent ones had lower TCR diversity.

This sample was shared with a second study, whose subject was T cells in Graves' hyperthyroidism and ophthalmopathy. This second report adds: Hyperthyroidism was newly diagnosed in patients aged 18 to 65 (duration under 2 months).

This chain links TRBV6-1 with TRBJ2-1, with D hard to call. The sequence came from a woman in her 30s with Graves disease. Sequenced material: peripheral blood mononuclear cells (PBMCs), taken at new diagnosis, from a patient treated with antithyroid drugs. The chain's CDR3 is CASRPRISSYNEQFF. In DNA, the CDR3 is TGTGCCAGCAGACCTAGAATAAGCTCCTACAATGAGCAGTTCTTC.